This TCR beta chain was sequenced for a study of cytomegalovirus exposure and HLA in healthy donors. General observations from the study: A later analysis linked a missense DCLRE1C variant to TCR beta V- and J-gene trimming.

Comment on this clone: The target antigen is unknown.

The CDR3 covers 14 residues. Deletions cut 6 bases from V and 4 bases from J, with 14 bases between. Germline lookup yields CDR1 MNHNY and CDR2 SVGAGI (reference sequence). PCR primers comprised 60 Vbeta and 13 Jbeta primers. Method: immunoSEQ multiplex PCR; TCRdb's copy keeps in-frame clones and lacks some. In the table there are some 150,000 clones, around 74% of which are singletons. Material: PBMCs. The sequence was collected from a man younger than 35 in good health and CMV-seropositive. This chain connects TRBV6-6 to TRBJ2-3; unclear D gene. The CDR3, as DNA: TGTGCCAGCAGCCCCTCCCGACTTGCAGATACGCAGTATTTT. Encoded protein: CASSPSRLADTQYF.